This T cell receptor (beta chain) was observed in a study of T-cell memory formation after mild COVID-19. Overall study: Clusters of TCRs were largely donor specific.

This clonotype was recorded many times. Its antigen is not identified. General study results and limits: Cross-reactive memory appears to have joined, as suggested by some responding clones showing up in pre-infection memory.

The V gene's germline CDR1 is SGHRS and CDR2 YFSETQ. V was cut by 0 bases and J by 12 bases, with 15 bases left in between. This CDR3 comprises 13 residues. With constant-segment primers, 5'RACE yielded cDNA libraries of TCR alpha and TCR beta that carried sample barcodes and UMIs. MiXCR, applied by TCRdb to the 5' RACE reads, yields one record per CDR3 protein. This table holds just under 150,000 distinct CDR3 sequences, about 5.7% found once. Sequencing used PBMCs or a T cell subset sorted from them (not recorded which). The receptor was derived from an adult woman who had mild COVID-19 (a few samples of this study predate the infection). Cell type and time point are not known. V and J are TRBV5-1 and TRBJ1-2; D is uncertain. CDR3 sequence: CASSLGVGDINTF. In nucleotides, the CDR3 is TGCGCCAGCAGCTTGGGAGTTGGAGATATTAACACCTTC.